Listed below are T cell receptor beta chains from one sample, sequenced in a study of CD8 T cells in ankylosing spondylitis. TCRdb reanalysed the 5' RACE reads using MiXCR and keeps one entry per CDR3 protein. The table lists about 130,000 distinct CDR3 sequences, about 7% of them singletons. Input material: blood, either unsorted or a sorted T cell fraction (not recorded which). These receptors were obtained from a male donor with ankylosing spondylitis or in good health (not recorded which). Each CDR3 is given with its conserved first and last residue. D genes are given only for firm matches. Clone size is shown for a subset of rows, as once, few, many or a class of expanded clone.

V,D,size,J,DNA,CDR3
TRBV20-1,-,many,TRBJ2-1,TGCAGTGCTAGAGGGGAGCGAGACAATGAGCAGTTCTTC,CSARGERDNEQFF
TRBV12-3/TRBV12-4,-,many,TRBJ1-5,TGTGCCAGCAATCTTGGGCAGACCAATCAGCCCCAGCATTTT,CASNLGQTNQPQHF
TRBV16,-,few,TRBJ1-5,TGTGCCAGCAGCCAATCCGTTATGTCCCATCAGCCCCAGCATTTT,CASSQSVMSHQPQHF
TRBV5-1,-,many,TRBJ1-2,TGCGCCAGCAGCACAGGACACCAGGTGGGCTACACCTTC,CASSTGHQVGYTF
TRBV20-1,-,many,TRBJ2-3,TGCAGTGCCAGGAGCGCTGGGGTGGGAGATACGCAGTATTTT,CSARSAGVGDTQYF
TRBV2,-,many,TRBJ1-4,TGTGCCACCACCACGGGTCATAATGAAAAACTGTTTTTT,CATTTGHNEKLFF
TRBV9,TRBD2,many,TRBJ2-7,TGTGCCAGCAGCGTAGGCGTCGGGGGGATGGACGAGCAGTACTTC,CASSVGVGGMDEQYF
TRBV5-1,TRBD2,many,TRBJ2-3,TGCGCCAGCAGCCCAACTCCTAGCGGGGGCCAAGATACGCAGTATTTT,CASSPTPSGGQDTQYF
TRBV25-1,TRBD2,many,TRBJ2-1,TGTGCCAGCAGTGAATATTTAGCGGGGGGAAACAATGAGCAGTTCTTC,CASSEYLAGGNNEQFF
TRBV6-2/TRBV6-3,-,-,TRBJ2-5,TGTGCCAGCAGTCATGGGGAGACCCAGTACTTC,CASSHGETQYF
TRBV7-8,-,many,TRBJ1-3,TGTGCCAGCAGCCCCTGGACGGTAGACTCTGGAAACACCATATATTTT,CASSPWTVDSGNTIYF
TRBV18,-,-,TRBJ2-3,TGTGCCAGCTCACCACCGGGAGACACAGATACGCAGTATTTT,CASSPPGDTDTQYF
TRBV7-2,-,many,TRBJ2-1,TGTGCCAGCAGCCATCCCCCGGGGACCATGTACAATGAGCAGTTCTTC,CASSHPPGTMYNEQFF
TRBV20-1,TRBD2,many,TRBJ2-3,TGCCACGGGACTAGCGGGAGAGATACAGATACGCAGTATTTT,CHGTSGRDTDTQYF
TRBV7-9,TRBD1,few,TRBJ2-2,TGTGCCAGCAGACAACAGGGGAGAGGTACCACCGGGGAGCTGTTTTTT,CASRQQGRGTTGELFF
TRBV6-1,TRBD1,many,TRBJ1-6,TGTGCCAGCAGTCCTACGACAGGGGAAAATAATTCACCCCTCCACTTT,CASSPTTGENNSPLHF
TRBV6-2/TRBV6-3,-,many,TRBJ2-1,TGTGCCAGCAGTTACACTAGCCGAAGCCCCTACAATGAGCAGTTCTTC,CASSYTSRSPYNEQFF
TRBV10-3,-,many,TRBJ1-5,TGTGCCATCAGTGAGGCAAATCAGCCCCAGCATTTT,CAISEANQPQHF
TRBV5-5,-,many,TRBJ1-4,TGTGCCAGCAGCTTGCCGGGACATGAAAAACTGTTTTTT,CASSLPGHEKLFF
TRBV5-1,TRBD2,many,TRBJ2-5,TGCGCCAGCAGCTTGGGGTCAGCGGGGGGAACTGAGACCCAGTACTTC,CASSLGSAGGTETQYF
TRBV5-1,TRBD1,many,TRBJ1-2,TGCGCCAGCAGCTTACACCAGGGGGACGATGGCTACACCTTC,CASSLHQGDDGYTF
TRBV9,TRBD2,many,TRBJ2-1,TGTGCCAGCAGCGTAGTCGGGGGGAGCTCCTACAATGAGCAGTTCTTC,CASSVVGGSSYNEQFF
TRBV5-6,-,many,TRBJ1-1,TGTGCCAGCAGCTTGGCCGGGGCAGGGAACACTGAAGCTTTCTTT,CASSLAGAGNTEAFF
TRBV20-1,-,many,TRBJ1-2,TGCAGTGCGCGTGAGGAGAGAAACTATGGCTACACCTTC,CSAREERNYGYTF
TRBV3-1,-,many,TRBJ1-6,TGTGCCAGCAGCCAAGATCTAGGGCGTTCACCCCTCCACTTT,CASSQDLGRSPLHF
TRBV10-3,-,many,TRBJ2-5,TGTGCCATCGGGGACAACCAAGAGACCCAGTACTTC,CAIGDNQETQYF
TRBV5-1,TRBD1,many,TRBJ1-5,TGCGCCAGCAGCCCCAGTGGGACAGGCAATCAGCCCCAGCATTTT,CASSPSGTGNQPQHF
TRBV12-3/TRBV12-4,-,many,TRBJ2-1,TGTGCCAGCAGCCCAGGACAAGAGCAGTTCTTC,CASSPGQEQFF
TRBV5-1,TRBD1,many,TRBJ1-1,TGCGCCAGCAGCCTCGGGACAGCAGCGAACACTGAAGCTTTCTTT,CASSLGTAANTEAFF